This TCR beta chain was obtained from a study of blood T cell repertoires in COVID-19. Overall study: The United States, Italy and Spain supplied acute and convalescent COVID-19 samples. PBMCs, B-cell-depleted T cells, or T cells were the source of the cDNA or gDNA that made up the material.

In the authors' methods: It was from reference gene primer amplification that nucleated cell counts were estimated. Generated by immunoSEQ multiplex PCR, the TCRdb table keeps only in-frame clones and is missing some. The DNA was the basis for D and trimming; V, J and clone size are from that table. This table holds just under 350,000 clones, around 90% found once. CDR1 ENHRY and CDR2 SYGVKD come from the germline V gene. The CDR3 contains 14 residues. V was shortened by 3 bases and J by 7 bases, with 15 bases between the two germline ends. The clonotype comes from a woman aged 18-29 years who had recovered from COVID-19. Sequenced: peripheral blood. The chain recombines TRBV10-3 with TRBJ1-2, with TRBD1 as a possible D gene (5 bases). The chain's CDR3 is CAISDSSGFRGYTF. The CDR3 region has the DNA TGTGCCATCAGTGATTCTTCAGGGTTTCGTGGCTACACCTTC.